This T cell receptor (beta chain) stems from a study of cytomegalovirus exposure and HLA in healthy donors. For this clone: Its antigen is unidentified.

Per the germline V gene, CDR1 is SEHNR and CDR2 is FQNEAQ (reference sequence). The CDR3 extends over 18 amino acids. Unmatched junction bases numbered 9, after V lost 1 base and J lost 0 bases. The PCR contained 60 Vbeta and 13 Jbeta primers. The method was immunoSEQ multiplex PCR; TCRdb's version includes in-frame clones alone and lacks a portion of them. This table holds fewer than 250,000 clones, more than 75% found once. Study results and caveats: In vitro assays verified that a few CMV-associated chains recognized CMV antigens specifically.

The rearrangement links TRBV7-9 to TRBJ2-4, with TRBD1 matching over 7 bases. Sample: PBMCs. The TCR originated in a woman in her forties or fifties in good health and CMV-seronegative. As DNA, the CDR3 is TGTGCCAGCAGCTTAGAACAGGGGACGATGGGAGCCAAAAACATTCAGTACTTC. This codes for CASSLEQGTMGAKNIQYF.